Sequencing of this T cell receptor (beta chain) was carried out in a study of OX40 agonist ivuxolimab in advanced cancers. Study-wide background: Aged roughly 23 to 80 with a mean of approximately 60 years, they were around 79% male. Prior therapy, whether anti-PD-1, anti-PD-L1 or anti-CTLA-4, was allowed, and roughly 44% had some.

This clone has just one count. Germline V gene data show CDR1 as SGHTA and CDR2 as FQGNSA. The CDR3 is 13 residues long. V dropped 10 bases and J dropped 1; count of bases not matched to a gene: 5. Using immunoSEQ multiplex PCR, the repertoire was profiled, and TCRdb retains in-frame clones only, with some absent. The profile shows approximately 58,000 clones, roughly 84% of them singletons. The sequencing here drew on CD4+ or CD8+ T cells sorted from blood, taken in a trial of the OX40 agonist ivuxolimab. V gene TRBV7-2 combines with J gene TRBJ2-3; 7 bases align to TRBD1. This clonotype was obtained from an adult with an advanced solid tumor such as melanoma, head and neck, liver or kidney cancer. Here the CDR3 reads CATRTGGTDTQYF. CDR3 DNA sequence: TGTGCCACCCGGACAGGAGGCACAGATACGCAGTATTTT.